This is a list of T cell receptor beta chains from one sample in a study of cytomegalovirus exposure and HLA in healthy donors. The table came from immunoSEQ multiplex PCR; TCRdb's copy has only in-frame clones and leaves some out. The table has roughly 330,000 clones, approximately 90% seen once. The sample comprised PBMCs. The receptors come from a young woman in good health and CMV-seropositive. Each CDR3 is given with its conserved first and last residue.

TRBV9,TRBJ2-7,CASSVGGLVGDEQYF
TRBV28,TRBJ2-7,CASSLGGAGAYSYEQYF
TRBV29-1,TRBJ1-3,CSVDSSGNTIYF
TRBV7-2,TRBJ2-7,CASSLVAHEQYF
TRBV13,TRBJ2-5,CASSFGQEQETQYF
TRBV7-3,TRBJ1-1,CASSLRRVTVNTEAFF
TRBV2,TRBJ2-7,CASSAPGQIYEQYF
TRBV5-1,TRBJ2-1,CASSSGQGYPQQFF
TRBV19,TRBJ1-1,CASSAPGQHMNTEAFF
TRBV5-4,TRBJ2-7,CASSPRVGAYEQYF
TRBV10-1,TRBJ1-4,CASSIGQGGDATNEKLFF
TRBV27,TRBJ2-5,CASSPTQGRIQETQYF
TRBV9,TRBJ1-1,CASSVVSRGNTEAFF
TRBV27,TRBJ1-2,CASSLQAGDYGYTF
TRBV14,TRBJ2-7,CASSQFWTGYQNEQYF
TRBV6-5,TRBJ2-3,CASRDAGSSADTQYF
TRBV9,TRBJ2-5,CASSTPGLGETQYF
TRBV15,TRBJ2-4,CATSSSRGLAKNIQYF
TRBV4-3,TRBJ1-1,CASSQTDRGNTEAFF
TRBV29-1,TRBJ2-7,CSVEGGSGVSYEQYF
TRBV6-6,TRBJ1-4,CASSRESSTNEKLFF
TRBV14,TRBJ1-2,CASSQDLRGTGYTF
TRBV9,TRBJ1-4,CASSEDGQGWEKLFF
TRBV18,TRBJ2-7,CASSPLTGGGGEQYF
TRBV4-3,TRBJ1-5,CASSQDATGGNQPQHF
TRBV28,TRBJ2-3,CASSFLAGASTDTQYF
TRBV6-1,TRBJ2-6,CASSDGQGGSGANVLTF
TRBV5-1,TRBJ2-4,CASSSNRDSGENIQYF
TRBV14,TRBJ2-7,CASSQRGGEQYF
TRBV9,TRBJ2-7,CASSGQGYEQYF
TRBV7-7,TRBJ1-1,CASSARGDTEAFF
TRBV5-4,TRBJ1-2,CASSLGLGNGYTF
TRBV4-1,TRBJ2-2,CASSQVRETSGPTNTGELFF
TRBV7-9,TRBJ2-7,CASSLALKERRPYEQYF
TRBV7-8,TRBJ1-2,CASSLEAANYGYTF
TRBV7-8,TRBJ2-7,CASSPRGLGRGELDYEQYF
TRBV11-3,TRBJ2-1,CASSFGLAGAYNEQFF
TRBV9,TRBJ1-3,CASSGNTIYF
TRBV7-6,TRBJ1-6,CASSPTTQGSYNSPLHF